One sample yielded the 14 T cell receptor beta chains listed below, sequenced in a study of blood T cell repertoires in COVID-19. Measured with immunoSEQ multiplex PCR; TCRdb has only the in-frame clones, and not every one. The table lists around 130,000 clones, around 83% of them singletons. The sequencing sample was made of peripheral blood. Every receptor here comes from a man aged 30 to 39 with COVID-19, enrolled during active disease.

The J gene is TRBJ1-6, the V gene TRBV19, with 9 positions matching TRBD1. Germline CDR1 reads LNHDA; CDR2 reads SQIVND (reference sequence). The CDR3 has 14 amino acids. The junction had 4 bases not matched to a gene; V was cut back by 4 bases and J by 9 bases. The CDR3 region is CASSTQGATSPLHF. Written as DNA, the CDR3 is TGTGCCAGTAGTACACAGGGGGCGACTTCACCCCTCCACTTT.

The chain uses TRBV28 and TRBJ1-4; D remains ambiguous. V was trimmed by 5 bases and J by 0 bases, leaving 13 bases between them. The germline CDR1 and CDR2 sequences are MDHEN and SYDVKM. The CDR3 sequence is 16 residues long. For the CDR3, the DNA is TGTGCCAGCAGTACCTCTAGTCGGACAACTAATGAAAAACTGTTTTTT. Translating it yields CASSTSSRTTNEKLFF.

CDR3 protein: CASSQAGTLGLAQQYF. CDR3 bases: TGTGCCAGCAGCCAAGCTGGGACCTTGGGACTAGCGCAGCAGTACTTC. This rearrangement joins TRBV4-2 to TRBJ2-7, with 10 bases that match TRBD2. The trim removed 1 base at V and 8 bases at J, leaving 11 bases unmatched. The CDR3 length is 16 residues. Germline V gene lookup returns CDR1 LGHNA and CDR2 YNFKEQ.

This clone was recorded once. The V gene is TRBV19, the J gene TRBJ2-1; D is possibly TRBD2 (5 bases). V was cut by 1 base and J by 10 bases, with 20 bases left in between. Germline CDR1 is LNHDA and CDR2 is SQIVND (reference sequence). The CDR3 contains 16 residues. The CDR3 nucleotides read TGTGCCAGTAGTATAGCACCAAGCGGATTTTCGTACGAGCAGTTCTTC. Translating it yields CASSIAPSGFSYEQFF.

In the case of this clone: Other DNA sequences in this specimen translate into the identical CDR3. The rearrangement joins TRBV7-2 to TRBJ1-1; TRBD1 aligns across 8 bases. Per germline, CDR1 SGHTA and CDR2 FQGNSA. V was pared by 5 bases and J by 0 bases, with 5 bases of the junction left unmatched. CDR3 size: 15 residues. The CDR3 reads CASSLGTGMNTEAFF. The CDR3 region has the DNA TGTGCCAGCAGCCTAGGGACAGGAATGAACACTGAAGCTTTCTTT.

The chain couples TRBV20-1 to TRBJ2-3; 10 bases are shared with TRBD2. Germline trimming cut 3 bases from V and 5 bases from J; bases unmatched to any gene: 11. The germline V gene has CDR1 DFQATT and CDR2 SNEGSKA (reference sequence). This CDR3 comprises 16 residues. This CDR3 is CSASGRQREGQDTQYF. The CDR3 nucleotides read TGCAGTGCTAGTGGTCGCCAGCGGGAGGGACAAGATACGCAGTATTTT.

The gene calls are TRBV5-1 and TRBJ1-4; no clear D. CDR3 length equals 14 residues. Trimming took off 2 bases at V and 5 bases at J, with 10 bases between the two ends. Per germline, CDR1 SGHRS and CDR2 YFSETQ. The chain's CDR3 is CASSLSGGNEKLFF. The CDR3 DNA sequence: TGCGCCAGCAGCTTATCAGGTGGGAATGAAAAACTGTTTTTT.

V usage is TRBV6-1 and J usage is TRBJ1-1; TRBD1 agrees at 9 bases. This CDR3 spans 17 amino acids. Per the germline V gene, CDR1 is MNHNS and CDR2 is SASEGT. After removal of 4 bases from V and 2 bases from J, the junction contained 11 bases not matched to a gene. In nucleotides, the CDR3 is TGTGCCAGCAGTGCCCCCTGGGGACAGGGAGCCAACACTGAAGCTTTCTTT. Protein: CASSAPWGQGANTEAFF.

This clone was detected only a few times. V usage is TRBV2 and J usage is TRBJ2-1; TRBD2 agrees at 7 bases. Looked up from germline, CDR1 is SNHLY and CDR2 is FYNNEI. The ends lost 11 bases at V and 6 bases at J; junction bases unmatched: 10. The CDR3 has 13 residues. CDR3 sequence reads: CAGTGTTFNEQFF. The CDR3 DNA is TGTGCCGGAACCGGGACTACCTTCAATGAGCAGTTCTTC.

The CDR3 nucleotides are TGTGCCAGCAGCTTAGGGACAGGGTCCGAGCAGTACTTC. Residues: CASSLGTGSEQYF. The chain links TRBV11-2 to TRBJ2-7, with 8 nucleotides matching TRBD1. Germline trimming cut 1 base from V and 6 bases from J; bases unmatched to any gene: 2. This CDR3 contains 13 residues. CDR1 is SGHAT, CDR2 FQNNGV, per germline.

The genes are TRBV4-1 and TRBJ2-1; possible D gene TRBD1, 8 bases. The CDR3 totals 16 residues. Germline CDR1 reads MGHRA; CDR2 reads YSYEKL. The V and J ends lost 6 bases and 4 bases respectively, with 19 bases between them. CDR3 sequence: CASSRGGQAQYNEQFF. In DNA, the CDR3 is TGCGCCAGCAGTCGCGGGGGACAGGCTCAGTACAATGAGCAGTTCTTC.

The V call is TRBV29-1, the J call TRBJ1-2; D gene unclear. Looked up from germline, CDR1 is SQVTM and CDR2 is ANQGSEA. Trimming cost V 6 bases and J 6 bases, with 8 bases left between them. The CDR3 consists of 10 residues. CDR3: CSVNGDGYTF. CDR3 bases: TGCAGCGTCAACGGGGATGGCTACACCTTC.

The chain uses TRBV19 and TRBJ2-7; possible D gene TRBD1, 5 bases. V lost 6 bases, J lost 0 bases, and 9 bases lay in between. Germline CDR1 and CDR2: LNHDA and SQIVND (reference sequence). CDR3 length: 13 residues. CDR3 region: CASSAGNSYEQYF. The DNA for the CDR3 is TGTGCCAGTAGCGCAGGGAACTCCTACGAGCAGTACTTC.

The chain has TRBV28 and TRBJ1-6; TRBD1 is a possible D gene (5 bases). In germline, CDR1 is MDHEN, CDR2 SYDVKM. V was cut by 2 bases and J by 0 bases, with 20 bases left in between. The CDR3 extends over 20 amino acids. DNA of the CDR3: TGTGCCAGCAGTTTAGGGGCAGCCAGTCTTATGAGCTCCTATAATTCACCCCTCCACTTT. Protein product: CASSLGAASLMSSYNSPLHF.